A single sample is the source of the 5 T cell receptor beta chains below, sequenced in a study of T cell responses to AZD1222 COVID-19 vaccine. Profiling relied on immunoSEQ multiplex PCR, and the TCRdb table lists in-frame clones only, not all of them. In the table there are approximately 64,000 clones, less than 90% of which are singletons. The material was peripheral blood, obtained on day 0 of AZD1222 vaccination. The source is an adult in good health.

The chain is built from TRBV9 and TRBJ2-2, with 11 bases fitting TRBD2. CDR1 and CDR2 (germline): SGDLS, YYNGEE. V was clipped by 6 bases and J by 4 bases; unmatched bases: 14. CDR3 size: 18 residues. CDR3: CASTEAVGGTSGTGELFF. The CDR3 DNA sequence: TGTGCCAGCACCGAAGCGGTTGGGGGGACTAGCGGCACCGGGGAGCTGTTTTTT. Complete variable domain (other parts from reference TRBV9 and TRBJ2-2): DSGVTQTPKHLITATGQRVTLRCSPRSGDLSVYWYQQSLDQGLQFLIQYYNGEERAKGNILERFSAQQFPDLHSELNLSSLELGDSALYFCASTEAVGGTSGTGELFFGEGSRLTVL.

The rearrangement links TRBV7-8 to TRBJ2-5, with a tentative D call TRBD1 (6 bases). Germline CDR1 is SGHVS and CDR2 is FQNEAQ. The CDR3 sequence is 18 residues long. V lost 6 bases and J lost 4, with 27 bases in between. This CDR3 is CASSLPQGVRAPRETQYF. CDR3 coding DNA: TGTGCCAGCAGTTTACCACAGGGTGTGAGGGCCCCACGAGAGACCCAGTACTTC.

Only a few counts were recorded for this clone. The chain carries TRBV6-6 and TRBJ1-5; tentatively, D is TRBD1 (5 bases). The CDR3 consists of 13 residues. V gave up 7 bases and J gave up 7 bases, with 14 bases separating them. Germline V gene lookup returns CDR1 MNHNY and CDR2 SVGAGI (reference sequence). The CDR3 spells CASTTGRGQPQHF. For the CDR3, the DNA is TGTGCCAGCACGACGGGGAGGGGACAGCCCCAGCATTTT.

This rearrangement joins TRBV19 to TRBJ1-2; no firm D call. The germline CDR1 and CDR2 sequences are LNHDA and SQIVND (reference sequence). V gave up 8 bases and J gave up 4 bases, with 20 bases separating them. The CDR3 length is 15 residues. The CDR3 loop is CASGGPREPSYGYTF. The CDR3 DNA is TGTGCCAGTGGCGGGCCGAGGGAACCTAGCTATGGCTACACCTTC.

This clone has just one count. Its ends do not fully match the called genes, so a read error is possible. The chain is built from TRBV4-1 and TRBJ2-5; 11 nucleotides agree with TRBD1. The CDR3 length is 16 residues. Germline loops: CDR1 MGHRA, CDR2 YSYEKL. The DNA of the CDR3 is TGCGCCACCAGCCAACTCCTGGGACAGGGGGAAGAGACCCAGTACTTC. Residues: CATSQLLGQGEETQYF.